Sequencing of this T cell receptor (beta chain) was carried out in a study of STAT5B mutations in CD4+ large granular lymphocyte leukemia. Whole-study results and caveats: No patients shared main leukemic clonotypes, though roughly 25% appeared at low frequency elsewhere. Compared with healthy controls (2/35), patient top clones favored TRBV06 (8/27).

The survey-level immunoSEQ assay was used. Libraries were prepared by immunoSEQ multiplex PCR; TCRdb keeps only in-frame clonotypes and omits some of them. The top ten hold 0.55% to 0.75% of the sample, which has tens of thousands of clones, about 78% seen once. Germline lookup yields CDR1 SEHNR and CDR2 FQNEAQ (reference sequence). The CDR3 is 15 amino acids. Deletions cut 4 bases from V and 4 bases from J, with 16 bases between. On this clone itself: The target antigen is unknown.

The specimen sequenced was CD4+ T cells from blood buffy coats. The chain employs TRBV7-9 and TRBJ1-2, with D hard to call. This receptor was taken from a human donor in good health. The CDR3 region has the DNA TGTGCCAGCAGCTCCGCGTTTCTCTCGGGCTATGGCTACACCTTC. It specifies CASSSAFLSGYGYTF.